This is a list of T cell receptor beta chains from one sample in a study of human T cells and chemical hapten exposure. TCRdb re-analysed the RACE reads in MiXCR, keeping a single row per CDR3 protein. The table records around 71,000 distinct CDR3 sequences, around 9.5% of them present only once. The sequenced sample was whole blood, obtained in connection with sensitization to the hapten diphenylcyclopropenone (DPC). The receptors were sampled from a woman in her forties with alopecia areata. Some clones in this sample may be carry-over from other donors' samples. Each CDR3 is given with its conserved first and last residue. The D gene is left open where the match is weak. A clone size is listed for some rows: how often the clone was seen (once, few, many), or a class if it is expanded.

v_call	j_call	d_call	clone_size	cdr3_nt	cdr3_aa
TRBV6-5	TRBJ1-6	TRBD1	NA	TGTGCCAGCACCCACCGGGACAGGGGAAATTCACCCCTCCACTTT	CASTHRDRGNSPLHF
TRBV28	TRBJ1-5	NA	NA	TGTGCCAGCAGTTTAGCCGACACTAATAGCAATCAGCCCCAGCATTTT	CASSLADTNSNQPQHF
TRBV7-3	TRBJ2-1	NA	many	TGTGCCAGCAGCCCGACGATCCGCGTTCAAAGTGAGCAGTTCTTC	CASSPTIRVQSEQFF
TRBV6-2/TRBV6-3	TRBJ1-2	NA	many	TGTGCCAGCAGCTCCCGAGTCCTGGGGGAGTTTTCCTATGGCTACACCTTC	CASSSRVLGEFSYGYTF
TRBV12-3/TRBV12-4	TRBJ2-2	NA	few	TGTGCCAGCAGTCCCCTGGCGGGGGAGCTGTTTTTT	CASSPLAGELFF
TRBV28	TRBJ2-2	NA	few	TGTGCCAGCAGTCCTCAAAGAGGGGAGCTGTTTTTT	CASSPQRGELFF
TRBV5-5	TRBJ1-1	TRBD1	many	TGTGCCAGCAGCTTGGGGTACGGGACAGGGAGGAACACTGAAGCTTTCTTT	CASSLGYGTGRNTEAFF
TRBV28	TRBJ1-2	NA	NA	TGTGCCAGTGCAGGTTCTGGCTACACCTTC	CASAGSGYTF
TRBV10-2	TRBJ1-5	NA	many	TGCGCCAGCAACTTTGACAGACAGCCCCAGCATTTT	CASNFDRQPQHF
TRBV7-2	TRBJ1-1	TRBD1	many	TGTGCCAGCAGCTTTTTCAGGGGGCCCCTCATGAACACTGAAGCTTTCTTT	CASSFFRGPLMNTEAFF
TRBV7-2	TRBJ2-5	TRBD1	many	TGTGCCAGTAGAGACAGGGCTCAAGAGACCCAGTACTTC	CASRDRAQETQYF
TRBV4-3	TRBJ1-2	NA	many	TGCGCCAGCAGCCAAGACCGCCTACTTCGCTACACCTTC	CASSQDRLLRYTF
TRBV5-4	TRBJ1-6	NA	NA	TGTGCCAGCAGCTTCCCCGGGGGGGATAATTCACCCCTCCACTTT	CASSFPGGDNSPLHF
TRBV18	TRBJ2-5	NA	NA	TGTGCCAGCTCACCGGGGCGGGGTCAAGAGACCCAGTACTTC	CASSPGRGQETQYF
TRBV27	TRBJ2-7	NA	few	TGTGCCAGCAGTCCTGGGGCTAGCGTCTCCTACGAGCAGTACTTC	CASSPGASVSYEQYF
TRBV7-2	TRBJ1-5	NA	NA	TGTGCCAGCAGCTTAGAGGACGGAATCTATCAGCCCCAGCATTTT	CASSLEDGIYQPQHF
TRBV4-3	TRBJ2-5	TRBD1	NA	TGCGCCAGCAGCCAGTACCGACAGGGTGGAGAGACCCAGTACTTC	CASSQYRQGGETQYF
TRBV10-3	TRBJ2-3	NA	few	TGTGCCATAACGAGATCCGATAGCACAGATACGCAGTATTTT	CAITRSDSTDTQYF
TRBV30	TRBJ2-3	NA	many	TGTGCCTGGAAGGAGTCAATCTGGGTTACGCAGTATTTT	CAWKESIWVTQYF
TRBV19	TRBJ1-4	TRBD1	many	TGTGCCAGTAGTACCGGATCCGGGACAGGGAATGAAAAACTGTTTTTT	CASSTGSGTGNEKLFF
TRBV29-1	TRBJ1-2	NA	NA	TGCAGCGTTGAAGGAAATGATGGCTACACCTTC	CSVEGNDGYTF
TRBV3-1	TRBJ2-1	TRBD2	few	TGTGCCAGCAGCCGCTTTGCGGGGGCCTACAATGAGCAGTTCTTC	CASSRFAGAYNEQFF
TRBV9	TRBJ2-2	NA	NA	TGTGCCAGCAGCGTATTAGGGGACCTTAGGACCGGGGAGCTGTTTTTT	CASSVLGDLRTGELFF
TRBV10-3	TRBJ1-5	TRBD1	many	TGTGCCATCAGTCACAGGGGGCCGGATCAGCCCCAGCATTTT	CAISHRGPDQPQHF
TRBV12-3/TRBV12-4	TRBJ1-2	TRBD1	few	TGTGCCAGCACCCCGCAGGGGGCTCATGGCTACACCTTC	CASTPQGAHGYTF
TRBV25-1	TRBJ2-2	TRBD2	NA	TGTGCCAGCAGTGATTGGACTAGCGGGACCGGGGAGCTGTTTTTT	CASSDWTSGTGELFF
TRBV28	TRBJ1-4	NA	many	TGTGCCAGCAGTTTAAGTAGGGGAACTAATGAAAAACTGTTTTTT	CASSLSRGTNEKLFF
TRBV6-5	TRBJ2-6	TRBD1	NA	TGTGCCAGCAGTATAACAGGGGGAACTGGGGCCAACGTCCTGACTTTC	CASSITGGTGANVLTF
TRBV7-9	TRBJ1-1	NA	few	TGTGCCAGCAGCTTGGGAGGGGCGAACACTGAAGCTTTCTTT	CASSLGGANTEAFF
TRBV11-3	TRBJ1-6	NA	NA	TGTGCCAGCAGCTTGGACAGTAATTCACCCCTCCACTTT	CASSLDSNSPLHF
TRBV12-3/TRBV12-4	TRBJ2-1	TRBD2	few	TGTGCCAGCAGCCCTACTAGCGGGGGGGCTTACAATGAGCAGTTCTTC	CASSPTSGGAYNEQFF
TRBV29-1	TRBJ1-2	NA	NA	TGCAGCGCTAGCCACCGCCGGGACATTTATGGCTACACCTTC	CSASHRRDIYGYTF
TRBV28	TRBJ2-7	NA	NA	TGTGCCAGCAGCCCCACTAATTACTACGAGCAGTACTTC	CASSPTNYYEQYF
TRBV27	TRBJ2-7	NA	many	TGTGCCAGCAGCGCCCAGGGGTTCTGGGAGCAGTACTTC	CASSAQGFWEQYF
TRBV21-1	TRBJ1-4	NA	many	TGTGCCAGCAGTCCCATTGTAGGGGGATGTGAAAAACTGTTTTTT	CASSPIVGGCEKLFF
TRBV28	TRBJ1-4	TRBD1	NA	TGTGCCAGCAGTGACAGGGCTAATGAAAAACTGTTTTTT	CASSDRANEKLFF
TRBV13	TRBJ2-7	TRBD1	NA	TGTGCCAGCAGCTCCGAATCCCAAACTGGACAGGGAAGGACCGTGAGGGAGCAGTACTTC	CASSSESQTGQGRTVREQYF
TRBV7-9	TRBJ2-5	NA	many	TGTGCCAGCAGCCGCCCCGTTGGAGTTGAGGGGATCCAGTACTTC	CASSRPVGVEGIQYF
TRBV7-6	TRBJ1-5	NA	many	TGTGCCAGCAGCTCCTTTGGGCAGCCCCAGCATTTT	CASSSFGQPQHF
TRBV11-1	TRBJ2-1	NA	NA	TGTGCCAGCACACTTGGGGGGCGGATTGAGCAGTTCTTC	CASTLGGRIEQFF
TRBV7-2	TRBJ2-7	TRBD2	NA	TGTGCCAGCAGCTTGGAAGCATTGCGGGGGGCACGCCGTACCGAGCAGTACTTC	CASSLEALRGARRTEQYF
TRBV7-9	TRBJ2-4	TRBD1	few	TGTGCCAGCAGCGCCGGCGACAGGGGGCCCAAAAACATTCAGTACTTC	CASSAGDRGPKNIQYF